Listed here is a single T cell receptor beta chain. V gave up 6 bases and J gave up 4 bases, with 9 bases separating them. CDR3 length equals 11 residues. Germline V gene lookup returns CDR1 DFQATT and CDR2 SNEGSKA (reference sequence). This entry belongs to a study of blood T cell repertoires in COVID-19. Turning to the study itself: Sites in the United States, Italy and Spain provided acute and convalescent COVID-19 samples. Nucleic acid was either cDNA or gDNA, and it came from T cells, B-cell-depleted T cells, or PBMCs.

In the study's own analysis: It was from reference gene primer amplification that nucleated cell counts were estimated. Profiled with immunoSEQ multiplex PCR; TCRdb holds only in-frame clones, not every one. That table furnishes V, J and clone size, whereas the DNA furnished D and trimming. The sample lists tens of thousands of clones, around four fifths seen once, with less than 6% in the top ten. The chain combines TRBV20-1 with TRBJ1-1, with D possibly TRBD1 on 5 matching bases. This sequence was found in a human donor in a cohort sampled during active COVID-19. The sample taken for sequencing was peripheral blood. The chain's CDR3 is CSARGGTEAFF. The CDR3 DNA sequence: TGCAGTGCCCGGGGGGGCACTGAAGCTTTCTTT.